This TCR beta chain was identified in a study of blood T cell repertoires in COVID-19. The V and J ends lost 4 bases and 5 bases, in that order; junction bases with no gene match: 7. The CDR3 contains 16 residues. Germline lookup yields CDR1 SGHRS and CDR2 YFSETQ. Sequenced by immunoSEQ multiplex PCR; TCRdb stores in-frame clones only, minus some. The data contain about 260,000 clones, 85% to 90% of them singletons. Sample: PBMCs or T cells enriched from blood (not recorded which). The chain uses TRBV5-1 and TRBJ1-4, with 11 bases fitting TRBD1. The receptor was isolated from a man aged 50-60 years who had been exposed to COVID-19. The CDR3 nucleotides read TGCGCCAGCAGCCTCCTAGGACAGGGGGCCAATGAAAAACTGTTTTTT. This codes for CASSLLGQGANEKLFF.